This T cell receptor beta chain was obtained from a study of breast tumors, draining lymph nodes, adjacent tissues. This clonotype was found many times. What it recognizes is unknown. Study conclusions and caveats: The data were judged consistent with most tumor T cells coming from lymph node and expanding in tumor. Tumor TCR diversity was below lymph nodes but above nontumor tissue. Tumor and nontumor repertoires were significantly more similar in luminal-like than in basal-like breast cancer.

TCRdb analysed the multiplex PCR reads with MiXCR anew, one entry per CDR3 protein. The sample records about 16,000 distinct CDR3 sequences, roughly 48% being singletons. Germline CDR1 reads SGHNT; CDR2 reads YENEEA. Deletions cut 5 bases from V and 6 bases from J, with 19 bases between. The CDR3 totals 15 residues. The sample comprised tumor-adjacent breast tissue. V is TRBV11-3 and J is TRBJ2-5, with a possible D match to TRBD1 (6 bases). This TCR came from a female donor with breast cancer. Some clones in this sample may be carry-over from other donors' samples. In DNA, the CDR3 is TGTGCCAGCAGCCCGAGGGGTGAAGGGGGTCAGACCCAGTACTTC. It yields the protein CASSPRGEGGQTQYF.